These 3 T cell receptor beta chains came from one sample sequenced in a study of TET2 disruption in CD19-targeted CAR T cells. Their antigen targets remain unknown. Treatment reported: autologous CTL019 cells: CD19 CAR with 4-1BB and CD3 zeta domains. TCRdb keeps only in-frame clones here, not all; method: immunoSEQ multiplex PCR. With 25,000 to 30,000 clones in the sample, the ten largest clones hold under 2.5%. The specimen comprised CD8- CAR+ T cells sorted from cultured blood T cells, sampled for CD19 CAR T cell therapy. The subset is: CD8-negative CAR-positive T cells from the infusion product. Source of these receptors: a man aged 70-80 years with chronic lymphocytic leukemia.

About this clone: The read ends 3 residues early relative to the CDR3; the germline J gene fills the gap. The chain recombines TRBV28 with TRBJ2-3, with 9 bases identical to TRBD1. The CDR3 runs 14 residues. Germline values: CDR1 MDHEN, CDR2 SYDVKM. Trimming at V came to 6 bases and at J to 5 bases, leaving 6 bases not matched to a gene. CDR3 sequence reads: CASRATGGIDTQYF. CDR3 bases read: TGTGCCAGCAGGGCGACAGGGGGAATAGATACG. Complete variable domain (other parts from reference TRBV28 and TRBJ2-3): DVKVTQSSRYLVKRTGEKVFLECVQDMDHENMFWYRQDPGLGLRLIYFSYDVKMKEKGDIPEGYSVSREKKERFSLILESASTNQTSMYLCASRATGGIDTQYFGPGTRLTVL.

Of note for this clone: Read data end 3 residues before the CDR3 end; the end is taken from the germline J gene. V is TRBV20-1 and J is TRBJ2-4; 7 bases map to TRBD1. Germline CDR1 and CDR2: DFQATT and SNEGSKA (reference sequence). CDR3 size: 14 residues. CDR3 protein: CSARDTGASSGQYF. The DNA read from the CDR3 is TGCAGTGCTAGAGATACAGGGGCCTCTTCTGGT.

About this clone itself: Coverage ceases 3 residues before the CDR3 finishes, and the germline J gene fills in the end. This chain uses TRBV28 with TRBJ2-7; maybe TRBD2 (5 bases). The V and J ends lost 11 bases and 4 bases respectively, with 12 bases between them. The CDR3 is 11 amino acids. The germline V gene has CDR1 MDHEN and CDR2 SYDVKM. The covered CDR3 bases are TGTGCCGCTAGCCGAGGGTACGAG. It is translated as CAASRGYE. The CDR3 in full is CAASRGYEQYF.